The 25 T cell receptor beta chains below come from one sample, sequenced in a study of T cell changes during pregnancy in multiple sclerosis. Profiled with immunoSEQ multiplex PCR; TCRdb holds only in-frame clones, not every one. The sample consists of approximately 97,000 clones, 90% of them appearing once. The sequencing used peripheral blood, collected in the second trimester of pregnancy. These receptors all come from a female donor in good health, enrolled as a control in a pregnancy study.

This clone was detected only once. The CDR3 is CASSYRQGYSIQYF. The CDR3 DNA follows: TGTGCCAGCAGTTACCGACAGGGATACAGCATTCAGTACTTC. The chain recombines TRBV6-5 with TRBJ2-4; 7 nucleotides align to TRBD1. Germline-derived CDR1 and CDR2 are MNHEY and SVGAGI. The CDR3 consists of 14 residues. The trim removed 2 bases at V and 9 bases at J, leaving 7 bases unmatched.

This clone was observed once. The rearrangement links TRBV5-1 to TRBJ1-2; 9 positions match TRBD1. The CDR3 spans 17 residues. Trimming took 4 bases from V and 7 from J; bases not matched to a gene: 17. The germline V gene has CDR1 SGHRS and CDR2 YFSETQ. CDR3 coding DNA: TGCGCCAGCAGCCCCACAACCTTAGGACAGGGGACGAGTGGCTACACCTTC. This sequence encodes CASSPTTLGQGTSGYTF.

The J gene is TRBJ2-7, the V gene TRBV28; 7 positions match TRBD1. In germline, CDR1 is MDHEN, CDR2 SYDVKM. With V trimmed by 6 bases and J by 6 bases, 8 bases remained unmatched. The CDR3 extends over 13 amino acids. As DNA, the CDR3 is TGTGCCAGCAGCTCTGACAGGGTTGGCGAGCAGTACTTC. Encoded protein: CASSSDRVGEQYF.

The chain uses TRBV6-6 and TRBJ2-1; 13 bases match TRBD2. Trimming removed 7 bases from V and 7 bases from J; junction bases left unmatched: 7. The V gene's germline CDR1 is MNHNY and CDR2 SVGAGI (reference sequence). The CDR3 is made up of 15 amino acids. The DNA for the CDR3 is TGTGCCAGCACCGGGACTAGCGGGAACGGAAATGAGCAGTTCTTC. It encodes CASTGTSGNGNEQFF.

The chain carries TRBV4-3 and TRBJ2-3; D gene uncertain. Trimming removed 0 bases from V and 7 bases from J, with 14 bases in between. Per the germline V gene, CDR1 is LGHNA and CDR2 is YSLEER. This CDR3 spans 15 amino acids. CDR3 sequence: CASSQDLRSGYTQYF. The CDR3 DNA is TGCGCCAGCAGCCAAGACCTCCGATCTGGCTATACGCAGTATTTT.

This chain uses TRBV7-9 with TRBJ2-1; TRBD2 might be the D (5 bases). From germline, CDR1 is SEHNR and CDR2 FQNEAQ (reference sequence). Trimming shortened V by 6 bases and J by 5 bases, and 8 bases separated the two germline ends. CDR3 length: 12 amino acids. The CDR3 region is CASRLRDNEQFF. CDR3 DNA sequence: TGTGCCAGCAGACTGAGGGACAATGAGCAGTTCTTC.

The chain couples TRBV28 to TRBJ1-2; D is possibly TRBD1 (5 bases). The germline gives CDR1 MDHEN, CDR2 SYDVKM. CDR3 length equals 13 residues. Between the trimmed V and J ends, which lost 6 bases and 5 bases, there was a span of 13 bases. The CDR3 spells CASSPQGLYGYTF. CDR3 nucleotide sequence: TGTGCCAGCAGCCCTCAGGGTCTATATGGCTACACCTTC.

This rearrangement joins TRBV23-1 to TRBJ2-5, with 9 bases that match TRBD1. TRBV23-1 is assigned to the ORF class and has an uncertain function. The CDR3 runs to 18 residues. The junction had 14 bases not matched to a gene; V was cut back by 0 bases and J by 6 bases. The CDR3 DNA is TGCGCCAGCAGTCAATCGGGGCGGAGACAGGGGGGGGAGAAGACCCAGTACTTC. Its translation is CASSQSGRRQGGEKTQYF.

The chain carries TRBV28 and TRBJ1-5; TRBD1 matches at 9 bases. Germline-derived CDR1 and CDR2 are MDHEN and SYDVKM. J was trimmed by 2 bases and V by 4 bases; bases with no gene match: 12. The CDR3 consists of 18 residues. As DNA, the CDR3 is TGTGCCAGCAGTTGGGACAGCACAGGGGGCGCCGGCAATCAGCCCCAGCATTTT. Its protein is CASSWDSTGGAGNQPQHF.

J is TRBJ2-1 and V is TRBV2, with TRBD2 identical over 10 bases. The CDR3 length is 16 residues. The V gene end was trimmed by 6 bases and the J gene end by 4 bases; junction bases not matched to a gene: 9. Germline CDR1 is SNHLY and CDR2 is FYNNEI. The CDR3 sequence is CASSRGPSGGYNEQFF. The CDR3 DNA reads as TGTGCCAGCAGCCGCGGGCCTAGCGGGGGTTACAATGAGCAGTTCTTC. Complete variable domain (other parts from reference TRBV2 and TRBJ2-1): EPEVTQTPSHQVTQMGQEVILRCVPISNHLYFYWYRQILGQKVEFLVSFYNNEISEKSEIFDDQFSVERPDGSNFTLKIRSTKLEDSAMYFCASSRGPSGGYNEQFFGPGTRLTVL.

The chain recombines TRBV7-2 with TRBJ2-7; 14 bases fit TRBD2. There are 18 residues in the CDR3. CDR1 SGHTA and CDR2 FQGNSA come from the germline V gene. The J segment lost 2 bases and the V segment lost 5 bases, leaving 11 bases of the junction unmatched. CDR3 sequence reads: CASSPTGTSGGGAYEQYF. Here the CDR3 DNA reads TGTGCCAGCAGCCCGACCGGGACTAGCGGGGGAGGGGCCTACGAGCAGTACTTC.

The chain employs TRBV5-1 and TRBJ2-3; 11 bases map to TRBD1. Trimming took 5 bases from V and 5 from J; bases not matched to a gene: 4. Germline assignment: CDR1 SGHRS and CDR2 YFSETQ. The CDR3 length is 14 residues. The CDR3 bases are TGCGCCAGCAGACCGGACAGGGGGCTAGATACGCAGTATTTT. The encoded protein is CASRPDRGLDTQYF. Full variable domain (missing parts from reference TRBV5-1 and TRBJ2-3): KAGVTQTPRYLIKTRGQQVTLSCSPISGHRSVSWYQQTPGQGLQFLFEYFSETQRNKGNFPGRFSGRQFSNSRSEMNVSTLELGDSALYLCASRPDRGLDTQYFGPGTRLTVL.

In this sample, this clone turned up once. One junction end does not reproduce the germline sequence, and a read error may be involved. The V gene is TRBV2, the J gene TRBJ1-2; 9 bases are shared with TRBD1. Germline CDR1 SNHLY, CDR2 FYNNEI. CDR3 length: 11 residues. CDR3 residues: CASSLGTGLPF. The CDR3 bases are TGTGCCAGCAGTCTCGGGACAGGGTTACCCTTC. The full variable domain, completed using reference TRBV2 and TRBJ1-2, is EPEVTQTPSHQVTQMGQEVILRCVPISNHLYFYWYRQILGQKVEFLVSFYNNEISEKSEIFDDQFSVERPDGSNFTLKIRSTKLEDSAMYFCASSLGTGLPFGSGTRLTVV.

This chain uses TRBV19 with TRBJ2-5, with a tentative D call TRBD2 (5 bases). Germline V gene data show CDR1 as LNHDA and CDR2 as SQIVND (reference sequence). Trimming removed 0 bases from V and 4 bases from J, with 9 bases in between. The CDR3 covers 14 residues. The CDR3 nucleotides read TGTGCCAGTAGTATAGATCGGGGTGGAGAGACCCAGTACTTC. This translates into CASSIDRGGETQYF.

The chain uses TRBV7-2 and TRBJ2-2, with 11 bases identical to TRBD2. CDR3 length: 15 amino acids. V lost 5 bases and J lost 6; bases outside the gene matches: 5. In germline, CDR1 is SGHTA, CDR2 FQGNSA. The chain's CDR3 is CASSPLAGEAGELFF. The DNA of the CDR3 is TGTGCCAGCAGCCCACTAGCGGGAGAAGCCGGGGAGCTGTTTTTT.

The V call is TRBV6-5, the J call TRBJ1-4, with D unresolved. There are 14 residues in the CDR3. V dropped 4 bases and J dropped 2 bases, with 8 bases sitting between them. Germline CDR1 and CDR2: MNHEY and SVGAGI. CDR3 sequence reads: CASSFMSTNEKLFF. The CDR3 nucleotides are TGTGCCAGCAGTTTTATGTCCACTAATGAAAAACTGTTTTTT.

The chain has TRBV4-1 and TRBJ1-1, with D hard to call. Per the germline V gene, CDR1 is MGHRA and CDR2 is YSYEKL. The CDR3 covers 13 residues. Trimming removed 0 bases at V and 6 bases at J, with 8 bases between. This CDR3 reads CASSQEGPAEAFF. Here the CDR3 DNA reads TGCGCCAGCAGCCAAGAGGGCCCGGCTGAAGCTTTCTTT.

The chain uses TRBV30 and TRBJ1-1, with a tentative D call TRBD1 (5 bases). The CDR3 is 13 residues long. Germline values: CDR1 GTSNPN, CDR2 SVGIG (reference sequence). Trimming cost V 4 bases and J 0 bases, with 9 bases left between them. CDR3 coding DNA: TGTGCCTGGACGGGGGGGGTGAACACTGAAGCTTTCTTT. This gives the protein CAWTGGVNTEAFF.

The chain has TRBV6-6 and TRBJ2-7, with D perhaps TRBD2 (5 bases). The CDR3 covers 16 residues. Trimming took 3 bases from V and 3 from J, leaving 18 bases between them. Germline V lookup: CDR1 MNHNY, CDR2 SVGAGI (reference sequence). In DNA, the CDR3 is TGTGCCAGCAGTTATCTCATGTTCGGGGTTGGCTACGAGCAGTACTTC. This translates into CASSYLMFGVGYEQYF.

The chain employs TRBV4-3 and TRBJ2-7, with D possibly TRBD2 on 5 matching bases. Germline-derived CDR1 and CDR2 are LGHNA and YSLEER. V was clipped by 4 bases and J by 6 bases, with 22 bases between them. CDR3 size: 16 residues. CDR3 nucleotide sequence: TGCGCCAGCAGCCCGAAAAGCGGACGCCTATCGCCCGAGCAGTACTTC. Residues: CASSPKSGRLSPEQYF.

V gene TRBV28 combines with J gene TRBJ2-7; 9 nucleotides match TRBD1. The germline CDR1 and CDR2 sequences are MDHEN and SYDVKM. V trimming: 5 bases; J trimming: 3 bases; junction bases outside the gene matches: 5. CDR3 length: 14 residues. The CDR3 reads CASSIGGQGYEQYF. The CDR3, as DNA: TGTGCCAGCAGTATTGGGGGACAGGGCTACGAGCAGTACTTC. The variable domain in full, completed from reference TRBV28 and TRBJ2-7, reads DVKVTQSSRYLVKRTGEKVFLECVQDMDHENMFWYRQDPGLGLRLIYFSYDVKMKEKGDIPEGYSVSREKKERFSLILESASTNQTSMYLCASSIGGQGYEQYFGPGTRLTVT.

The V gene is TRBV9, the J gene TRBJ1-5; 8 positions match TRBD1. V lost 4 bases, J lost 7 bases, and 4 bases stayed unmatched. CDR3 length: 13 amino acids. Per germline, CDR1 SGDLS and CDR2 YYNGEE. Here the CDR3 reads CASSLTGDQPQHF. The CDR3 DNA sequence: TGTGCCAGCAGCTTGACAGGGGACCAGCCCCAGCATTTT.

The chain has TRBV28 and TRBJ2-1, with 8 bases lining up with TRBD2. Germline V gene data show CDR1 as MDHEN and CDR2 as SYDVKM. CDR3 length: 16 residues. The V gene end was trimmed by 7 bases and the J gene end by 5 bases; junction bases not matched to a gene: 13. CDR3 in amino acids: CASTHHSGALDNEQFF. CDR3 in DNA: TGTGCCAGCACTCATCATAGCGGGGCCCTCGACAATGAGCAGTTCTTC.

The chain links TRBV5-1 to TRBJ2-7, with 12 positions matching TRBD1. Germline values: CDR1 SGHRS, CDR2 YFSETQ. The CDR3 is 16 residues long. V lost 2 bases to trimming and J lost 9 bases; unmatched junction nucleotides: 12. CDR3 in amino acids: CASSFTRDRGQGVQYF. The CDR3 DNA reads TGCGCCAGCAGCTTCACGAGGGACAGGGGGCAAGGGGTGCAGTACTTC.

The chain employs TRBV6-6 and TRBJ1-6; D perhaps matches TRBD1 (5 bases). The V end lost 5 bases, the J end lost 7 bases, and 12 bases lay between the germline ends. The CDR3 extends over 14 amino acids. Germline assignment: CDR1 MNHNY and CDR2 SVGAGI (reference sequence). CDR3 loop: CASSGRWGNSPLHF. For the CDR3, the DNA is TGTGCCAGCAGTGGGAGGTGGGGGAATTCACCCCTCCACTTT.